This TCR beta chain was captured by sequencing in a study of blood T cell repertoires in COVID-19. The CDR3 length is 14 residues. The repertoire was sequenced with immunoSEQ multiplex PCR; TCRdb's copy has only in-frame clones and lacks some. The sample contains approximately 140,000 clones, approximately 80% of which appear only once. Source material: peripheral blood. This rearrangement joins TRBV1 to TRBJ2-2; TRBD2 is the table's D call and was not checked against the DNA. TRBV1 is given as a pseudogene. This TCR was sampled from a human donor in a cohort sampled during active COVID-19. CDR3 sequence reads: CTSSPTGDTGELFF. Here the CDR3 DNA reads TGCACCAGCAGCCCTACCGGGGACACCGGGGAGCTGTTTTTT.